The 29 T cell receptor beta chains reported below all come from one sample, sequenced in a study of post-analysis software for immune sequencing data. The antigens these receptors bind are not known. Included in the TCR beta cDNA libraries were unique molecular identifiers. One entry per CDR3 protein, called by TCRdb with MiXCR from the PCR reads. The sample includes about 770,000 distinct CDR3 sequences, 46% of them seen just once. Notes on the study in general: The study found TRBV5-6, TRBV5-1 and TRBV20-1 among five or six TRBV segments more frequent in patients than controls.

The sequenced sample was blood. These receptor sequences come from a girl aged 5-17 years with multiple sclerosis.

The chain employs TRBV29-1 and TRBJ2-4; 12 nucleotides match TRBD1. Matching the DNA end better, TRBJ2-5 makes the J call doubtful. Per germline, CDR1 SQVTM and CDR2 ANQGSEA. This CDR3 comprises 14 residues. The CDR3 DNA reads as TGCAGCGCCTCCGGGACAGGGGGCGGAGAGACCCAGTACTTC. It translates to CSASGTGGGETQYF.

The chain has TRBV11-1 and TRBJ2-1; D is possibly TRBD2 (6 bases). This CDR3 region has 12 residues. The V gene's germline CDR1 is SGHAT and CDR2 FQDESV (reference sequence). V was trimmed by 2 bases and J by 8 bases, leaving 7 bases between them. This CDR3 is CASSLWEDEQFF. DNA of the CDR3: TGTGCCAGCAGCTTATGGGAGGATGAGCAGTTCTTC.

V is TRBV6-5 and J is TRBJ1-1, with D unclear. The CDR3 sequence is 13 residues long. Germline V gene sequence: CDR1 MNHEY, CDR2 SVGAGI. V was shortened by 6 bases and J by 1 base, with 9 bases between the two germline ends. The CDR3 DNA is TGTGCCAGCAGCCATACCCCGAACACTGAAGCTTTCTTT. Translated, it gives CASSHTPNTEAFF.

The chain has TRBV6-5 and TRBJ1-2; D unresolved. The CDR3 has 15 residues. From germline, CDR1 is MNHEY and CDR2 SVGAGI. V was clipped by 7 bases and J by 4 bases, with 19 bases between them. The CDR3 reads CASIKLTAWGYGYTF. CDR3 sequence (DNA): TGTGCCAGCATTAAACTCACGGCTTGGGGCTATGGCTACACCTTC.

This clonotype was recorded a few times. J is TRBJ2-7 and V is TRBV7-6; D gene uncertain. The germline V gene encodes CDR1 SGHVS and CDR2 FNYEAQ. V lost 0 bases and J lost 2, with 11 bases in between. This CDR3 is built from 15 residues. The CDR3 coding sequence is TGTGCCAGCAGCTTAGCCCTGGGCAGGACCTACGAGCAGTACTTC. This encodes CASSLALGRTYEQYF.

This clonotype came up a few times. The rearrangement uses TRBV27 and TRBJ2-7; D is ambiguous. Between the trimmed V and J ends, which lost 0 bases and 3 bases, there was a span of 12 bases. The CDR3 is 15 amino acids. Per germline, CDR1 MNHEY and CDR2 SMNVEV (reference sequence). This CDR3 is CASSLSVDGHYEQYF. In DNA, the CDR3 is TGTGCCAGCAGTTTATCCGTTGACGGGCACTACGAGCAGTACTTC.

The DNA of the CDR3 is TGCGCCAGCAGTGGACTAGCCAAGACCCAGTACTTC. Residues: CASSGLAKTQYF. The gene calls are TRBV10-2 and TRBJ2-5; 7 positions match TRBD2. This CDR3 spans 12 amino acids. The germline V gene has CDR1 WSHSY and CDR2 SAAADI. Trimming took 4 bases from V and 6 from J; bases not matched to a gene: 2.

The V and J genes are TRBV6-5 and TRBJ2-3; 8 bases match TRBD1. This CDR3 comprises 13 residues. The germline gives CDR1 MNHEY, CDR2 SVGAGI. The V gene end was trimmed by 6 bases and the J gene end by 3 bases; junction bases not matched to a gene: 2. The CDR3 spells CASRDRETDTQYF. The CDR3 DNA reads TGTGCCAGCAGGGACAGGGAAACAGATACGCAGTATTTT.

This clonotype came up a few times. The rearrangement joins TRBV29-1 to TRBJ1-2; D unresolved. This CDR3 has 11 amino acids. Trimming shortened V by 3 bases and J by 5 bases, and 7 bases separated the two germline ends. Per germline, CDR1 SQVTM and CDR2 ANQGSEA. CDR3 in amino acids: CSVDGQYGYTF. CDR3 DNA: TGCAGCGTTGATGGTCAATATGGCTACACCTTC.

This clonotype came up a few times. CDR3 residues: CASAVRGDYGYTF. In DNA form, the CDR3 reads TGTGCCAGTGCTGTCAGGGGCGACTATGGCTACACCTTC. The chain couples TRBV12-3 or TRBV12-4 to TRBJ1-2; weak D call: TRBD1 (6 bases). Trimming shortened V by 9 bases and J by 3 bases, and 14 bases separated the two germline ends. CDR3 length: 13 residues.

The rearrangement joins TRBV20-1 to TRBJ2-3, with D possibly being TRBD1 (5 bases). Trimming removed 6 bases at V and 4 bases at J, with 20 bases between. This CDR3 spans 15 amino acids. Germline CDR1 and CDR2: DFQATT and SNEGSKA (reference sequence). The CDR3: CSAPLARAYADTQYF. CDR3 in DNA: TGCAGTGCCCCACTCGCCAGGGCCTACGCAGATACGCAGTATTTT.

CDR3 residues: CASSKTGTQPYEQYF. The DNA for the CDR3 is TGTGCCAGCAGTAAAACCGGGACGCAGCCTTACGAGCAGTACTTC. The chain recombines TRBV27 with TRBJ2-7; the D gene could be TRBD1 or TRBD2 (5 bases each). Trimming took 5 bases from V and 4 from J, leaving 18 bases between them. CDR1 and CDR2 (germline): MNHEY, SMNVEV (reference sequence). CDR3 length equals 15 residues.

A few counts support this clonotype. The CDR3 loop is CSVERSSTDTQYF. The CDR3 nucleotides read TGCAGCGTCGAGCGGTCTAGCACAGATACGCAGTATTTT. The chain carries TRBV29-1 and TRBJ2-3, with D possibly TRBD2 on 5 matching bases. CDR3 size: 13 residues. The ends were cut back, 6 bases at V and 0 bases at J, with 10 bases in the middle. CDR1 and CDR2 (germline): SQVTM, ANQGSEA.

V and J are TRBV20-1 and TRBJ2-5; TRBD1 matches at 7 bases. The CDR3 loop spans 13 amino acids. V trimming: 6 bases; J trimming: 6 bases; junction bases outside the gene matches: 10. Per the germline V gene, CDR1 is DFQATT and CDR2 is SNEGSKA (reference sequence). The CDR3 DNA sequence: TGCAGTGCGAACCTAGGGGGCGCGCAGACCCAGTACTTC. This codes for CSANLGGAQTQYF.

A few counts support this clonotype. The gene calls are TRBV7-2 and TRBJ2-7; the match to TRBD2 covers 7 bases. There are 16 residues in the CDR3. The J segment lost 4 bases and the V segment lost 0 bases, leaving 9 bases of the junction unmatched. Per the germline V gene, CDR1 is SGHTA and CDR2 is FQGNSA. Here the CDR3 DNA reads TGTGCCAGCAGCTTAGCCCCTGCGGGAGTGGTTTACGAGCAGTACTTC. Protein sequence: CASSLAPAGVVYEQYF.

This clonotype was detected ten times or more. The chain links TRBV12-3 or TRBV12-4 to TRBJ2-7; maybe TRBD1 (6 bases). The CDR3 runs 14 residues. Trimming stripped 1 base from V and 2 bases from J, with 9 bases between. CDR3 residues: CASSLEGTTYEQYF. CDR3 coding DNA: TGTGCCAGCAGTTTAGAGGGGACAACCTACGAGCAGTACTTC.

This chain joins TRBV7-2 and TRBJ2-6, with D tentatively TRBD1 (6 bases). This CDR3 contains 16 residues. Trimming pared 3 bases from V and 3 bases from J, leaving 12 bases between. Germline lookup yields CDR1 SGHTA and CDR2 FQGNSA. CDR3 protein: CASSFQGQSGANVLTF. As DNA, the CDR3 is TGTGCCAGCAGCTTTCAAGGACAGAGTGGGGCCAACGTCCTGACTTTC.

This CDR3 is CASSEVAGGTDTQYF. CDR3 DNA sequence: TGTGCCAGCAGTGAAGTAGCGGGAGGCACAGATACGCAGTATTTT. The chain employs TRBV6-4 and TRBJ2-3; 9 nucleotides line up with TRBD2. The CDR3 has 15 residues. The V gene end was trimmed by 3 bases and the J gene end by 1 base; junction bases not matched to a gene: 2. The germline gives CDR1 MRHNA, CDR2 SNTAGT.

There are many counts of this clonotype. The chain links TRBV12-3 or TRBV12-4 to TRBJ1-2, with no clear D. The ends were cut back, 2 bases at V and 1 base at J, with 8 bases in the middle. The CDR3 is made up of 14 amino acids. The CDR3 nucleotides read TGTGCCAGCAGTTTAATGGGTGGTAACTATGGCTACACCTTC. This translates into CASSLMGGNYGYTF.

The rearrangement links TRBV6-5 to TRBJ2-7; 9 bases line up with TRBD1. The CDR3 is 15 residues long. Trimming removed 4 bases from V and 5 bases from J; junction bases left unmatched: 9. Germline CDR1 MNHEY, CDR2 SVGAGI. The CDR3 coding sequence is TGTGCCAGCAGTTCAACAGGGGGCGCGTTGAACGAGCAGTACTTC. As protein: CASSSTGGALNEQYF.

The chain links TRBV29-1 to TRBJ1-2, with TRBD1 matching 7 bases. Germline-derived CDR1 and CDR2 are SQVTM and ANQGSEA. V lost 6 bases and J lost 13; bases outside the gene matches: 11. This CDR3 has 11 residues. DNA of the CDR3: TGCAGCGTGGGGACAGTCCTGCGCTGCACCTTC. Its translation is CSVGTVLRCTF.

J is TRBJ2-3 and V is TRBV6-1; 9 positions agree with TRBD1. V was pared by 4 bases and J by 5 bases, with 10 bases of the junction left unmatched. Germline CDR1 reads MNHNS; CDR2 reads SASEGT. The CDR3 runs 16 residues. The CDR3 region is CASSVVGQGRRDTQYF. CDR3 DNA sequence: TGTGCCAGCAGTGTAGTTGGACAGGGGAGGAGAGATACGCAGTATTTT.

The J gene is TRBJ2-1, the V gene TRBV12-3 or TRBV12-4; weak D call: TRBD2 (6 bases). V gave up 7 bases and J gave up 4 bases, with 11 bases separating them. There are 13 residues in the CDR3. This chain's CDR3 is CASNLAGYNEQFF. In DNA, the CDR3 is TGTGCCAGCAATCTGGCGGGGTACAATGAGCAGTTCTTC.

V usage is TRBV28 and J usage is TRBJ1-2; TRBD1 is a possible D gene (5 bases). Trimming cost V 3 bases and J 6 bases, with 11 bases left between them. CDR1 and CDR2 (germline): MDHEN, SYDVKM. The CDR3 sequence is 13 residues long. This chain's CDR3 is CASSLVEGNGYTF. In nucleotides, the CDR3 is TGTGCCAGCAGTTTGGTTGAGGGGAATGGCTACACCTTC.

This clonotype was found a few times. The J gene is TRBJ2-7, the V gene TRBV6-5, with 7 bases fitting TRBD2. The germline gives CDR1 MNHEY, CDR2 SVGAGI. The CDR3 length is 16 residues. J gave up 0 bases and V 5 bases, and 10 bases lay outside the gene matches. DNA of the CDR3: TGTGCCAGCAGTCCCTTAAGCGGGGTACCCTCCTACGAGCAGTACTTC. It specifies CASSPLSGVPSYEQYF.

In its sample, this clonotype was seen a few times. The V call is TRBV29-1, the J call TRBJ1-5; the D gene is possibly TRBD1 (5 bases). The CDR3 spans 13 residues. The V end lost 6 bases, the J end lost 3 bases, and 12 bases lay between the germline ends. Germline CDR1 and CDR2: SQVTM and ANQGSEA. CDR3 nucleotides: TGCAGCGTCTCTCAGGGAGCCAATCAGCCCCAGCATTTT. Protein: CSVSQGANQPQHF.

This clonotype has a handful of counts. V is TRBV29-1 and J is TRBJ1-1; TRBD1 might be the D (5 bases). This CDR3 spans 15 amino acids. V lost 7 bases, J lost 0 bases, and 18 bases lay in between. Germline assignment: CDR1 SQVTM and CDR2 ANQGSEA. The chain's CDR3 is CSAVTRGEMNTEAFF. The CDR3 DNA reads TGCAGCGCCGTGACGAGGGGAGAAATGAACACTGAAGCTTTCTTT.

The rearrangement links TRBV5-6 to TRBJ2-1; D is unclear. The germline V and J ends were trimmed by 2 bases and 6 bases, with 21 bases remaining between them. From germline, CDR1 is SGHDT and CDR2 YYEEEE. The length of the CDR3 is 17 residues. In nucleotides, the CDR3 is TGTGCCAGCAGCTTACCCGCTATGTTGTCCATTGGCAATGAGCAGTTCTTC. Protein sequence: CASSLPAMLSIGNEQFF.

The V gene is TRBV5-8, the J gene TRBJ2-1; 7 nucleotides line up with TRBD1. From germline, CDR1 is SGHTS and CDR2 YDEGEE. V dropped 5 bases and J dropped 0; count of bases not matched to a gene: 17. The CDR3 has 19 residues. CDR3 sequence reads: CASSWSTGSLSGSYNEQFF. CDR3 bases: TGTGCCAGCAGTTGGTCGACAGGGAGCCTAAGTGGCTCCTACAATGAGCAGTTCTTC. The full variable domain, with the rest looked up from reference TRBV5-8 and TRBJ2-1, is EAGVTQSPTHLIKTRGQQATLRCSPISGHTSVYWYQQALGLGLQFLLWYDEGEERNRGNFPPRFSGRQFPNYSSELNVNALELEDSALYLCASSWSTGSLSGSYNEQFFGPGTRLTVL.